This T cell receptor beta chain emerged from a study of breast tumors, draining lymph nodes, adjacent tissues (dated by TCRdb to about 2016). Regarding the study in general: In breast cancer patients, the study compared the TCR beta repertoires of tumor, adjacent nontumor tissue and axillary lymph nodes. The study was designed to assess the relationships and possible T-cell exchange between tumor, surrounding tissue and draining lymph node repertoires in human breast cancer. Beyond this particular receptor, the publication reports: Tumor T-cell repertoires showed less diversity than lymph node repertoires and more diversity than nontumor tissue repertoires, and tumor T-cell repertoires showed preferential V and J gene usage. Tumor and nontumor tissue repertoires were found to be significantly more similar in luminal-like than in basal-like breast cancer. The data were considered consistent with most tumor T cells being derived from the lymph node and subsequently expanding within tumor tissue. The conclusion that tumor T cells originate in lymph nodes was presented as consistent with a hypothesis rather than as directly demonstrated.

The CDR3 goes from the cysteine to the phenylalanine over 17 residues. Only the CDR3 region is kept as DNA, spanning 51 bases read in frame from base 1. From the germline V gene, CDR1 is SGDLS and CDR2 is YYNGEE. V is shortened by 2 bases, J by 7 bases, and the region joining them spans 19 bases. The table lists this clonotype with a count of one. Its antigen is unknown. Per-base quality was not reported, and no clone a single base away is much larger than it. One read represents weak support. This sample was sequenced with an Illumina HiSeq 2000. Multiplex PCR amplification was used to generate the TCR beta chain libraries. High-throughput sequencing was used to analyze the amplified TCR beta chain products. In TCRdb, the public reads were trimmed at Q25 with fastp and aligned with MiXCR, with productive beta chains retained. Rows with one shared CDR3 protein collapse into an entry with the most common genes and DNA. For this sample there are 15,000 to 20,000 distinct CDR3 sequences; about 45% appear just once. The biggest ten clones account for approximately 21% of the sample.

The sequenced sample was breast tumor tissue. This TCR came from a female donor with breast cancer. Some clones in this sample may be carry-over from other donors' samples. Here the chain combines TRBV9 and TRBJ1-6; D gene: possibly TRBD1, on 5 matching bases. The nucleotide sequence is TGTGCCAGCAGCGTTAATAGCGTCCGGGACCCAAATTCACCCCTCCACTTT. This yields the protein CASSVNSVRDPNSPLHF.